The present TCR beta chain was sequenced within a study of T cell clones after liver transplantation. Whole-study context: Patients counted as tolerant after at least one year off all immunosuppression, enzymes not exceeding twice normal. General study results and limits: Rather than being deleted, graft donor-reactive T cells may have moved into the graft.

From germline, CDR1 is MDHEN and CDR2 SYDVKM. This CDR3 spans 10 amino acids. V lost 8 bases and J lost 6, with 8 bases in between. This clone occurred a few times. The target antigen is unknown. Clones were sequenced by immunoSEQ multiplex PCR, and TCRdb holds only the in-frame ones, with some missing. The repertoire consists of tens of thousands of clones, with roughly 84% occurring once and the leading ten covering 2.1%. The sequences come from CD4+ T cells from blood, collected 48 months after liver transplant. This clonotype was obtained from a human patient who received a liver transplant. The T cells may come from the graft donor. The chain employs TRBV28 and TRBJ2-7; no firm D call. CDR3 residues: CASLGFEQYF. As DNA, the CDR3 is TGTGCCAGCTTAGGGTTCGAGCAGTACTTC. The full variable domain, rest sourced from reference TRBV28 and TRBJ2-7, is DVKVTQSSRYLVKRTGEKVFLECVQDMDHENMFWYRQDPGLGLRLIYFSYDVKMKEKGDIPEGYSVSREKKERFSLILESASTNQTSMYLCASLGFEQYFGPGTRLTVT.